This TCR beta chain stems from a study of T cell repertoires in cytomegalovirus infection. Overall study: Alongside well-studied HLA-B-restricted CMV epitopes, recently identified HLA-C-restricted CMV epitopes were also used.

Germline CDR1 is SGHTA and CDR2 is FQGTGA. V was clipped by 4 bases and J by 1 base, with 13 bases between them. The CDR3 is 15 amino acids. In TCRdb, the reads were re-called with MiXCR into one record per CDR3 protein. The table includes about 770,000 distinct CDR3 sequences, almost 30% detected once. Findings of the study overall: It was HLA-C-restricted CMV-specific TCR beta clonotypes that dominated the response ex vivo.

This clonotype showed up just a few times. Its antigen remains unidentified. The origin of this receptor is a human donor in good health (CMV status not recorded). Some clones in this sample may be carry-over from other donors' samples. The sequencing used cultured CD8+ T cells from PBMCs, collected from culture after CMV antigen stimulation. V and J are TRBV7-3 and TRBJ1-1; D ambiguous. The CDR3 sequence is CASSWFDTPNTEAFF. The DNA for the CDR3 is TGTGCCAGCAGCTGGTTTGATACGCCGAACACTGAAGCTTTCTTT.